This T cell receptor beta chain is drawn from a study of human T cells and chemical hapten exposure. Time point given: pre-sensitization, week 0. Sample treatment: therapeutic diphenylcyclopropenone sensitization with weekly scalp DPC. One entry per CDR3 protein results from TCRdb running MiXCR on the RACE reads. The sample holds roughly 260,000 distinct CDR3 sequences, 7.5% to 10% seen once. The CDR3 has 16 amino acids. The V gene's germline CDR1 is MNHEY and CDR2 SVGAGI. V gave up 0 bases and J gave up 0 bases, with 9 bases separating them. The source material was whole blood, sampled in connection with sensitization to the hapten diphenylcyclopropenone (DPC). The chain is built from TRBV6-5 and TRBJ2-4; a possible D gene is TRBD1 (6 bases). This clonotype was sampled from a woman between 40 and 55 years old with alopecia areata. Some clones in this sample may be carry-over from other donors' samples. CDR3 nucleotide sequence: TGTGCCAGCAGTTACTCCGGACAGTTAGCCAAAAACATTCAGTACTTC. As protein: CASSYSGQLAKNIQYF.